A single T cell receptor beta chain is shown here with its context. Its antigen remains unidentified. From blood CD8+ and CD4+ T cells, TCR beta sequences were generated. In contrast to the negatively isolated CD8+ and CD4+ T cells, TEMRA cells were FACS-enriched. The CDR3 contains 13 residues. Looked up from germline, CDR1 is LNHNV and CDR2 is YYDKDF (reference sequence). V shed 3 bases and J 5 bases; nucleotides not matched to a gene: 3. This record belongs to a study of CD8 T cells in Susac syndrome. The RNA input was about 0.45 to 1 ug, and it was reverse transcribed with random hexamers. Amplification of TCR beta CDR3 by immunoSEQ multiplex PCR spanned 54 Vbeta and 13 Jbeta. TCRdb passed the immunoSEQ multiplex PCR reads through MiXCR, listing each CDR3 protein once. The sample consists of around 80,000 distinct CDR3 sequences, around nine tenths of them appearing once. Study-wide points: That the number of individuals in its TCR sequencing and HLA analysis was relatively small was acknowledged by the study.

The chain carries TRBV15 and TRBJ2-7; TRBD1 aligns across 8 bases. The sequenced material came from CD8+ T cells from PBMCs. This TCR came from a human donor with multiple sclerosis. The CDR3 region has the DNA TGTGCCACCAGCAGGGACAGGGTAAACGAGCAGTACTTC. Protein: CATSRDRVNEQYF.